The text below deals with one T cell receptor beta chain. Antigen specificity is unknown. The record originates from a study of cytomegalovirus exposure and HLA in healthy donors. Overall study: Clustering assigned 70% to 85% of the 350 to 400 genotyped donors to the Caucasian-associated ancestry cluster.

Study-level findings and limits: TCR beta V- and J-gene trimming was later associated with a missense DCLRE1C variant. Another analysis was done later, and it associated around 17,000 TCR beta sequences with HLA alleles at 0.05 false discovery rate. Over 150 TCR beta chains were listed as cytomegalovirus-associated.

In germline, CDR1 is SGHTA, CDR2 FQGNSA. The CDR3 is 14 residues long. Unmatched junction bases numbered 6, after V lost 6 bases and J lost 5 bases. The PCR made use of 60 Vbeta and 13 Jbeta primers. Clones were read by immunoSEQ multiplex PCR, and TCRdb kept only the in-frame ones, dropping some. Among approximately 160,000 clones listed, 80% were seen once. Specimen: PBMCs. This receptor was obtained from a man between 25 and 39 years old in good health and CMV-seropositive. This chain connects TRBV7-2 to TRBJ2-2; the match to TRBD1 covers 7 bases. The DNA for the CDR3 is TGTGCCAGCAGGTTTCGACAGGGAACCGGGGAGCTGTTTTTT. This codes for CASRFRQGTGELFF.